The 6 T cell receptor beta chains reported below all come from one sample, sequenced in a study of CD8+ T cells in alopecia areata (dated by TCRdb to between 2017 and 2018). Preparation of the library involved the immunoSEQ multiplex PCR assay. To provide template for TCR sequencing, every sample had RNA extracted and reverse transcribed into cDNA. What TCRdb holds here is the immuneACCESS table cut down to in-frame rearrangements. Part of the clones is not present; checked against another copy, under half of the missing clones reflect an unresolved V gene, and the others are unexplained. This sample gives roughly 200,000 clones in total; roughly 53% of them show up just once. Roughly 12% of the sample is taken by the ten largest. The time point label corresponds to: about 25 weeks on oral tofacitinib. What the treatment or condition label conveys for this sample: oral pan-JAK inhibitor, 5-10 mg twice daily.

Sequencing used CD8+ T cells sorted from blood, obtained at week 24, from a patient treated with tofacitinib. The receptor source for this set is a human donor with alopecia areata.

This clone appeared once. The chain uses TRBV2 and TRBJ1-2; D unclear. Per the germline V gene, CDR1 is SNHLY and CDR2 is FYNNEI. The V gene lost 6 bases and the J gene lost 7 bases, with 3 bases spanning the gap. The CDR3 runs to 9 residues. The CDR3 spells CASRAGYTF. The CDR3 DNA reads TGTGCCAGCAGGGCTGGCTACACCTTC.

The chain is built from TRBV9 and TRBJ1-2; D gene unclear. Germline V gives CDR1 SGDLS, CDR2 YYNGEE. The V and J ends lost 6 bases and 8 bases respectively, with 11 bases between them. The CDR3 is 11 residues long. CDR3 in amino acids: CASTPVVGYTF. CDR3 nucleotides: TGTGCCAGCACCCCTGTGGTGGGCTACACCTTC.

On this clone: The same CDR3 is also encoded by other DNA sequences in this sample. The gene calls are TRBV5-6 and TRBJ2-2; D not certain. Trimming removed 0 bases at V and 3 bases at J, with 3 bases between. The CDR3 runs 13 residues. Per germline, CDR1 SGHDT and CDR2 YYEEEE. CDR3 DNA sequence: TGTGCCAGCAGCTTGGGGGACACCGGGGAGCTGTTTTTT. It codes for CASSLGDTGELFF.

V gene TRBV6-1 combines with J gene TRBJ2-5; D unclear. The germline CDR1 and CDR2 sequences are MNHNS and SASEGT. This CDR3 is 8 amino acids long. The V gene lost 8 bases and the J gene lost 9 bases, with 4 bases spanning the gap. CDR3 nucleotides: TGTGCCAGCGAAGCCCAGTACTTC. It is translated as CASEAQYF.

This chain links TRBV30 with TRBJ1-1, with D uncertain. The CDR3 sequence is 11 residues long. V was trimmed by 0 bases and J by 8 bases, leaving 7 bases between them. From germline, CDR1 is GTSNPN and CDR2 SVGIG (reference sequence). The CDR3: CAWSVSEEAFF. In DNA form, the CDR3 reads TGTGCCTGGAGTGTCTCCGAAGAAGCTTTCTTT.

The chain recombines TRBV5-1 with TRBJ2-7; D perhaps matches TRBD1 (5 bases). Germline assignment: CDR1 SGHRS and CDR2 YFSETQ. This CDR3 is built from 14 residues. V was trimmed by 0 bases and J by 2 bases, leaving 9 bases between them. CDR3 in DNA: TGCGCCAGCAGCTTGGAACAGGAGCCCTACGAGCAGTACTTC. Its protein is CASSLEQEPYEQYF.